Reported below is one T cell receptor (beta chain). Its target is unknown. These data belong to a study of PD-L1 blockade in urothelial cancer. Study-level information: Prior chemotherapy ranged from 0 to 3 regimens per patient. Study results and caveats: The study found that durable-benefit patients expanded tumor-associated blood clones more at 3 weeks.

Noted time point: peripheral blood 6 weeks after treatment start. Patients yielded 1 to 8 samples each, pretreatment and on-treatment. Every PCR got spiked synthetic TCR analog templates. The data were produced by immunoSEQ multiplex PCR, yet TCRdb's version contains in-frame clones alone and is incomplete. The repertoire has fewer than 90,000 clones, approximately 89% of them found once; the top ten carry about 0.87%. The receptor was isolated from a woman aged 80 or over with urothelial cancer. The sequencing used PBMCs, collected around atezolizumab (anti-PD-L1) treatment.

CDR3 DNA sequence: TGTGCCAGCAGCCAAACAGGGGGCGGGGGCACTGAAGCTTTCTTT. Residues: CASSQTGGGGTEAFF. The genes are TRBV4-2 and TRBJ1-1; 9 positions match TRBD1. The CDR3 is made up of 15 amino acids. Per the germline V gene, CDR1 is LGHNA and CDR2 is YNFKEQ. V shed 2 bases, J shed 4 bases, and the junction held 5 bases outside the gene matches.